This T cell receptor (beta chain) stems from a study of CD8 T cells in ankylosing spondylitis. Overall study results and limits: Clones linked to disease were reported to show significant enrichment in matched ankylosing spondylitis synovial fluid. Earlier work had already found some motif variants in reactive arthritis synovial fluid and blood.

TCRdb redid the calling of the 5' RACE reads with MiXCR, one entry per CDR3 protein. The sample holds about 160,000 distinct CDR3 sequences, 15% to 20% seen once. This clonotype has a handful of counts. Its antigen is unidentified. V was shortened by 1 base and J by 5 bases, with 12 bases between the two germline ends. CDR3 length: 15 amino acids. CDR1 is SEHNR, CDR2 FQNEAQ, per germline (reference sequence). This TCR was sampled from a male donor with ankylosing spondylitis or in good health (not recorded which). The chain is built from TRBV7-9 and TRBJ2-4; TRBD2 is a possible D gene (5 bases). The sequenced sample consisted of blood, either unsorted or a sorted T cell fraction (not recorded which). In DNA, the CDR3 is TGTGCCAGCAGCTTAGTCGGGGATCTACAAAACATTCAGTACTTC. Translation: CASSLVGDLQNIQYF.